This T cell receptor beta chain derives from a study of post-analysis software for immune sequencing data. Background on the study: The disease courses covered relapsing-remitting, secondary progressive and progressive-relapsing multiple sclerosis.

Overall study results and limits: Controls showed lower frequencies than patients for 4 or 5 TRBV segments, and TRBV5-6, TRBV5-1 and TRBV20-1 were among these. Controls showed significantly higher normalized Chao1 diversity than did multiple sclerosis patients.

Incorporated into the TCR beta cDNA libraries were unique molecular identifiers, which served to reduce PCR and sequencing biases. TCRdb re-called the PCR reads through MiXCR, storing one row per CDR3 protein. The sample yields roughly 200,000 distinct CDR3 sequences, 25% to 35% seen once. V was clipped by 3 bases and J by 0 bases; unmatched bases: 4. The CDR3 is made up of 15 amino acids. CDR1 is SGHTA, CDR2 FQGNSA, per germline. There are a few counts of this clonotype. Its specificity is unknown. The sequenced sample consisted of blood. The TCR was taken from a girl aged 2-17 years with multiple sclerosis. This sequence joins TRBV7-2 and TRBJ2-7; TRBD2 matches 8 bases. The CDR3 nucleotides are TGTGCCAGCAGCTTTACTAGCGGATCCTCCTACGAGCAGTACTTC. This codes for CASSFTSGSSYEQYF.